This T cell receptor (beta chain) was retrieved from a study of CD8+ T cells in alopecia areata. cDNA prepared by RNA extraction and subsequent reverse transcription served as the template for sequencing. Measured with immunoSEQ multiplex PCR; TCRdb has only the in-frame clones, and not every one. The data hold hundreds of thousands of clones, with around two thirds observed a single time. This CDR3 region has 9 residues. CDR1 is GTSNPN, CDR2 SVGIG, per germline (reference sequence). Sequences were derived from CD4+ T cells sorted from blood, sampled at week 0. The sequence was obtained from a human donor with alopecia areata. This sequence joins TRBV30 and TRBJ1-2; D call uncertain. The CDR3 loop is CAVGNGYTF. For the CDR3, the DNA is TGTGCAGTAGGGAATGGCTACACCTTC.